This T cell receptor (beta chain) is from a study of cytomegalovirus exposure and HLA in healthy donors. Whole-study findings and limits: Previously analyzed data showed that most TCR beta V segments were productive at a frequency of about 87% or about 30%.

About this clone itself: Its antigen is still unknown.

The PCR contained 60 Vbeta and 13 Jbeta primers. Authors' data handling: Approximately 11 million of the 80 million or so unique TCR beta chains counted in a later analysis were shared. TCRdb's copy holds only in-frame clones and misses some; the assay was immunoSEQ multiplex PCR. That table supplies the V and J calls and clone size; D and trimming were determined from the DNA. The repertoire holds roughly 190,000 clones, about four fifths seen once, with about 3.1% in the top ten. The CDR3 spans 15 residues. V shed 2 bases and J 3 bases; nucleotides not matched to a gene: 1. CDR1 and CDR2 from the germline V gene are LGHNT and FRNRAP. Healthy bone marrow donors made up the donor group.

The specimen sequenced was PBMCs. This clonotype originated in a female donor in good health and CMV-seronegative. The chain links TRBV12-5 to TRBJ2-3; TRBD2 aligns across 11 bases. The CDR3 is CASGLTSGRTDTQYF. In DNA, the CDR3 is TGTGCTAGTGGTTTGACTAGCGGGAGAACAGATACGCAGTATTTT.